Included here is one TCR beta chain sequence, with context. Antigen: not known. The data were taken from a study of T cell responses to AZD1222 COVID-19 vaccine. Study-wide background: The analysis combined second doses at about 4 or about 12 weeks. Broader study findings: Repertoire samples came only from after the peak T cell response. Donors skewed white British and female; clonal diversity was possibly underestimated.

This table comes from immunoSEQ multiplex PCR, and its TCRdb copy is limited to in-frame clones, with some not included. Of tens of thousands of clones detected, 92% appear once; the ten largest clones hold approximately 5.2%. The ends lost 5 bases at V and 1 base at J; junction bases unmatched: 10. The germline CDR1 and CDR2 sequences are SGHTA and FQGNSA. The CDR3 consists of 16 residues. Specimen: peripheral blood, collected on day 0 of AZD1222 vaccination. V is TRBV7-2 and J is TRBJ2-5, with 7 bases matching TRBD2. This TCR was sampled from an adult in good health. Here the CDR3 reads CASSTRGSGVQETQYF. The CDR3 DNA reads TGTGCCAGCAGCACCCGAGGCAGCGGGGTCCAAGAGACCCAGTACTTC. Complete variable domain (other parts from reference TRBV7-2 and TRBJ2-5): GAGVSQSPSNKVTEKGKDVELRCDPISGHTALYWYRQSLGQGLEFLIYFQGNSAPDKSGLPSDRFSAERTGGSVSTLTIQRTQQEDSAVYLCASSTRGSGVQETQYFGPGTRLLVL.